This TCR beta chain emerged from a study of T-cell reconstitution after alpha-beta-depleted transplantation in children. Broader study findings: About two months after transplant, alpha-beta T cells reportedly came from several hundred expanded graft clones. Surviving recipient T cells and thymic progenitors produced the high day-60 TCRbeta diversity seen in some patients.

This clonotype was observed a few times. Its specificity is not known. The TCRbeta library was prepared with unique molecular identifiers. MiXCR was run by TCRdb on the PCR reads, yielding one entry per CDR3 protein. The top ten clones hold 29% of a sample with approximately 430,000 distinct CDR3 sequences, roughly 17% of them seen once. V lost 1 base and J lost 8, with 10 bases in between. The CDR3 spans 13 residues. Germline values: CDR1 SSHAT, CDR2 FNYEAQ (reference sequence). The origin of this receptor is a boy younger than two who had a stem cell transplant for Wiskott-Aldrich syndrome, so the T cells may come from the graft donor. Here the sequenced sample was PBMCs, mostly from graft donor cells, taken 360 days after TCRalphabeta/CD19-depleted stem cell transplant. The chain couples TRBV7-7 to TRBJ2-3; TRBD2 is a possible D gene (5 bases). The CDR3 region is CASSLGVGGTQYF. In DNA, the CDR3 is TGTGCCAGCAGCTTAGGAGTTGGAGGTACGCAGTATTTT.